Below, 14 T cell receptor beta chains from the same sample are listed, as sequenced in a study of cytomegalovirus exposure and HLA in healthy donors. The PCR had 60 Vbeta and 13 Jbeta primers. The table came from immunoSEQ multiplex PCR; TCRdb's copy has only in-frame clones and leaves some out. This repertoire shows about 140,000 clones, roughly 79% found once; its top ten account for less than 3%. Sequenced material: PBMCs. The receptors shown here come from a male donor in good health and CMV-seronegative.

The chain uses TRBV6-1 and TRBJ2-5, with TRBD2 matching over 7 bases. Germline CDR1 MNHNS, CDR2 SASEGT. Trimming cost V 5 bases and J 1 base; bases outside gene matches: 7. This CDR3 comprises 15 residues. The chain's CDR3 is CASSTSPSGQETQYF. CDR3 coding DNA: TGTGCCAGCAGTACCTCTCCTAGCGGCCAAGAGACCCAGTACTTC.

This clone was seen more than once but under ten times. V usage is TRBV19 and J usage is TRBJ2-3; 9 nucleotides align to TRBD1. The germline V gene has CDR1 LNHDA and CDR2 SQIVND (reference sequence). This CDR3 is built from 17 residues. V lost 5 bases and J lost 4; bases outside the gene matches: 13. CDR3 region: CASSRPGQGLGPDTQYF. Here the CDR3 DNA reads TGTGCCAGTAGTCGCCCGGGACAGGGCCTTGGCCCAGATACGCAGTATTTT.

The chain joins TRBV15 to TRBJ1-1; D possibly corresponds to TRBD1 (5 bases). V lost 6 bases and J 6 bases, leaving 17 bases between the germline ends. CDR3 size: 14 residues. Germline V gene data show CDR1 as LNHNV and CDR2 as YYDKDF (reference sequence). The DNA for the CDR3 is TGTGCCACCAGTCCACATCGTAAGGGGTCTGAAGCTTTCTTT. Its protein is CATSPHRKGSEAFF.

V is TRBV2 and J is TRBJ2-3; TRBD2 agrees at 8 bases. The V and J ends lost 6 bases and 0 bases, in that order; junction bases with no gene match: 8. The CDR3 runs 16 residues. Germline CDR1 and CDR2: SNHLY and FYNNEI. This chain's CDR3 is CASSPHGGGSTDTQYF. CDR3 in DNA: TGTGCCAGCAGCCCGCACGGGGGGGGGAGCACAGATACGCAGTATTTT.

The chain recombines TRBV27 with TRBJ1-2; D possibly corresponds to TRBD1 (5 bases). The germline V and J ends were trimmed by 4 bases and 3 bases, with 18 bases remaining between them. This CDR3 is 16 amino acids long. Per germline, CDR1 MNHEY and CDR2 SMNVEV (reference sequence). CDR3 loop: CASSSALGGGYYGYTF. CDR3 nucleotides: TGTGCCAGCAGTTCCGCGTTGGGGGGAGGATACTATGGCTACACCTTC.

The chain links TRBV19 to TRBJ2-5; 7 bases are shared with TRBD2. The CDR3 is 17 amino acids. Per the germline V gene, CDR1 is LNHDA and CDR2 is SQIVND (reference sequence). V lost 3 bases and J lost 5; bases outside the gene matches: 15. The CDR3 DNA reads as TGTGCCAGTAGTATTGGGGGGTCAGCGGGATGGGGCGAGACCCAGTACTTC. Its translation is CASSIGGSAGWGETQYF. The full variable domain, rest sourced from reference TRBV19 and TRBJ2-5, is DGGITQSPKYLFRKEGQNVTLSCEQNLNHDAMYWYRQDPGQGLRLIYYSQIVNDFQKGDIAEGYSVSREKKESFPLTVTSAQKNPTAFYLCASSIGGSAGWGETQYFGPGTRLLVL.

The V and J genes are TRBV27 and TRBJ1-6, with D perhaps TRBD1 (5 bases). This CDR3 comprises 17 residues. The ends were cut back, 7 bases at V and 3 bases at J, with 19 bases in the middle. Germline values: CDR1 MNHEY, CDR2 SMNVEV (reference sequence). CDR3 protein: CASTFLTGTYYNSPLHF. DNA for the CDR3: TGTGCCAGCACTTTCCTAACCGGGACTTACTATAATTCACCCCTCCACTTT.

V is TRBV19 and J is TRBJ2-5, with TRBD2 matching over 9 bases. This CDR3 is 13 amino acids long. Germline V gene sequence: CDR1 LNHDA, CDR2 SQIVND (reference sequence). Trimming at V came to 4 bases and at J to 4 bases, leaving 1 base not matched to a gene. The CDR3 reads CASSSGGVETQYF. In nucleotides, the CDR3 is TGTGCCAGTAGTAGCGGGGGGGTAGAGACCCAGTACTTC.

The V gene is TRBV21-1, the J gene TRBJ1-6; TRBD1 is the table's D call, not checked against the DNA. TRBV21-1 is a recognized pseudogene. CDR3 size: 15 residues. The CDR3 reads CASSSRTGEVSPLHF. DNA for the CDR3: TGTGCCAGCAGCTCGCGGACAGGGGAAGTTTCACCCCTCCACTTT.

The chain has TRBV5-6 and TRBJ2-4; a possible D gene is TRBD2 (6 bases). Deletions cut 1 base from V and 1 base from J, with 9 bases between. The CDR3 extends over 15 amino acids. The V gene's germline CDR1 is SGHDT and CDR2 YYEEEE. Written as DNA, the CDR3 is TGTGCCAGCAGCTTGCATGGGAGGGCCAAAAACATTCAGTACTTC. It codes for CASSLHGRAKNIQYF.

In the case of this clone: The junction does not match germline at one end; this may be a read error. In DNA, the CDR3 is TGTTCCAGCAGCTTAGGGCCGGGATGGTTGTTTTTT. Its translation is CSSSLGPGWLFF. The J gene is TRBJ1-4, the V gene TRBV7-9; D is ambiguous. Germline V gene lookup returns CDR1 SEHNR and CDR2 FQNEAQ (reference sequence). This CDR3 is 12 amino acids long.

For this clone: Other DNA sequences within the sample encode an identical CDR3. The chain couples TRBV5-4 to TRBJ1-5, with D maybe TRBD1 (6 bases). Germline lookup yields CDR1 SGHNT and CDR2 YYREEE (reference sequence). This CDR3 has 13 amino acids. The V and J ends lost 2 bases and 4 bases respectively, with 7 bases between them. This CDR3 reads CASSLDRNQPQHF. The CDR3 region has the DNA TGTGCCAGCAGCTTAGACAGGAATCAGCCCCAGCATTTT.

The chain links TRBV30 to TRBJ1-4; tentatively, D is TRBD1 (5 bases). V shed 2 bases and J shed 6 bases, with 16 bases lying between them. This CDR3 is 15 amino acids long. CDR1 and CDR2 from the germline V gene are GTSNPN and SVGIG (reference sequence). CDR3 sequence (DNA): TGTGCCTGGAGTCGACTCGGGGGGTGGGATGAAAAACTGTTTTTT. Protein sequence: CAWSRLGGWDEKLFF.

The rearrangement links TRBV30 to TRBJ2-7; no definite D call. Looked up from germline, CDR1 is GTSNPN and CDR2 is SVGIG (reference sequence). The CDR3 has 15 amino acids. V was trimmed by 2 bases and J by 1 base, leaving 15 bases between them. For the CDR3, the DNA is TGTGCCTGGAGTCCCGGCCACAGCAAGTCCTACGAGCAGTACTTC. Protein sequence: CAWSPGHSKSYEQYF.